The 8 T cell receptor beta chains below all came from one sample that was sequenced in a study of blood T cell repertoires in COVID-19. Measured with immunoSEQ multiplex PCR; TCRdb has only the in-frame clones, and not every one. The table shows 120,000 or so clones, with 80% to 90% occurring only once. Material for sequencing was peripheral blood. The receptors shown here come from a man aged 65 to 85 who had recovered from COVID-19.

V gene TRBV5-6 combines with J gene TRBJ1-1; TRBD1 matches at 7 bases. The CDR3 loop spans 14 amino acids. In germline, CDR1 is SGHDT, CDR2 YYEEEE. Germline trimming cut 4 bases from V and 5 bases from J; bases unmatched to any gene: 8. The CDR3 nucleotides read TGTGCCAGCAGCCCGACAGGGTTTTGGACTGAAGCTTTCTTT. Amino acids: CASSPTGFWTEAFF.

This chain joins TRBV5-5 and TRBJ1-4; D ambiguous. Trimming took off 2 bases at V and 8 bases at J, with 13 bases between the two ends. This CDR3 contains 14 residues. Looked up from germline, CDR1 is SGHKS and CDR2 is YYEKEE (reference sequence). The CDR3 nucleotides read TGTGCCAGCAGCTTTACCGGGGTTGACGAAAAACTGTTTTTT. Its protein product is CASSFTGVDEKLFF.

The chain recombines TRBV7-2 with TRBJ2-5, with 10 bases matching TRBD2. Trimming took 6 bases from V and 4 from J; bases not matched to a gene: 20. The CDR3 spans 19 residues. The germline V gene encodes CDR1 SGHTA and CDR2 FQGNSA. The CDR3 DNA follows: TGTGCCAGCAGTCGTCAGGCGGTGGCTAGCGGGAGCGTACTAGAGACCCAGTACTTC. It is translated as CASSRQAVASGSVLETQYF.

V and J are TRBV6-1 and TRBJ1-5, with D hard to call. The germline CDR1 and CDR2 sequences are MNHNS and SASEGT. CDR3 length equals 16 residues. The germline V and J ends were trimmed by 1 base and 4 bases, with 14 bases remaining between them. DNA for the CDR3: TGTGCCAGCAGTGAAGAGCCCGGGCGGACTAATCAGCCCCAGCATTTT. Translating gives CASSEEPGRTNQPQHF.

V gene TRBV5-1 combines with J gene TRBJ2-1; possibly TRBD2 for D (6 bases). CDR3 size: 13 residues. The germline CDR1 and CDR2 sequences are SGHRS and YFSETQ. V lost 2 bases to trimming and J lost 7 bases, with 10 bases between them. DNA for the CDR3: TGCGCCAGCAGCTTTGGAGGGAATAATGAGCAGTTCTTC. It codes for CASSFGGNNEQFF.

J is TRBJ1-2 and V is TRBV30, with TRBD1 identical over 9 bases. V lost 4 bases and J lost 2; bases outside the gene matches: 5. Germline V gene sequence: CDR1 GTSNPN, CDR2 SVGIG (reference sequence). This CDR3 contains 14 residues. The CDR3 coding sequence is TGTGCCTGGATAGGACAGGGGCGAAACTATGGCTACACCTTC. Its translation is CAWIGQGRNYGYTF.

The chain combines TRBV13 with TRBJ1-1; D ambiguous. Trimming took 5 bases from V and 7 from J, leaving 14 bases between them. Germline V gene lookup returns CDR1 PRHDT and CDR2 FYEKMQ (reference sequence). This CDR3 is built from 13 residues. The CDR3 protein is CASSTTGVGEAFF. The CDR3 DNA sequence: TGTGCCAGCAGCACCACCGGGGTAGGTGAAGCTTTCTTT. The full variable domain, rest sourced from reference TRBV13 and TRBJ1-1, is AAGVIQSPRHLIKEKRETATLKCYPIPRHDTVYWYQQGPGQDPQFLISFYEKMQSDKGSIPDRFSAQQFSDYHSELNMSSLELGDSALYFCASSTTGVGEAFFGQGTRLTVV.

The chain couples TRBV15 to TRBJ1-4; TRBD1 aligns across 8 bases. This CDR3 is built from 16 residues. Trimming took 3 bases from V and 4 from J; bases not matched to a gene: 7. Germline values: CDR1 LNHNV, CDR2 YYDKDF (reference sequence). CDR3 DNA sequence: TGTGCCACCAGCAGGGGACCGGGACAGGATAATGAAAAACTGTTTTTT. Amino acid sequence: CATSRGPGQDNEKLFF.